This TCR beta chain is drawn from a study of tumor-infiltrating lymphocytes in primary liver carcinoma. Background on the study: Enrolled patients were male and female, aged 30 to 69 years. Tumors, staged T1-T3 N0M0, spanned about 4.2 to 11 cm. Study results and caveats: Tumor-adjacent and tumor-blood pairs shared less of their repertoires than tumor region pairs shared.

Total RNA (roughly 530 ng) served as template for TCR beta cDNA synthesis primed by a constant-region primer. Three rounds of nested multiplex PCR with slightly modified ARM-PCR produced TCR beta libraries. The first two PCR rounds, roughly 10 cycles each, used TRBV1-TRBV30 forward primers and a C-beta reverse primer. TCRdb itself ran the multiplex PCR reads through MiXCR, one entry per CDR3 protein. Of about 210,000 distinct CDR3 sequences listed, about 65% are singletons. Unsorted whole blood supplied the blood RNA, and germline DNA was isolated too. With regard to this clonotype: The antigen is unknown.

The length of the CDR3 is 17 residues. CDR1 and CDR2 from the germline V gene are LGHNA and YNFKEQ. Trimming stripped 0 bases from V and 4 bases from J, with 19 bases between. This clonotype was sampled from a woman aged 60-75 years with primary liver carcinoma and hepatitis B virus infection. The V and J genes are TRBV4-2 and TRBJ2-7, with a weak D call TRBD1 (6 bases). Sample: peripheral blood. CDR3 sequence: CASSQEGKGDVYYEQYF. CDR3 bases: TGTGCCAGCAGCCAAGAGGGGAAGGGGGACGTTTATTACGAGCAGTACTTC.